This passage covers 14 T cell receptor beta chains from one sample sequenced in a study of tissue T cells after allogeneic stem cell transplantation. Time point meaning: mouse harvest day 14 after allogeneic transplant. Each mouse received 10^7 T-cell-depleted marrow cells plus 10^6 splenic CD5+ T cells by tail vein. The method was immunoSEQ multiplex PCR; TCRdb's version includes in-frame clones alone and lacks a portion of them. The data show some 400 clones, 50% seen once. Sequencing input: liver tissue. These receptors were obtained from a female BALB/c mouse given C57BL/6 T cells with graft-versus-host disease after an allogeneic hematopoietic cell transplant.

Worth noting for this clone: Here the gene names and germline are mouse. The missing CDR3 end, 1 residue past where the read stops, is filled in from the germline J gene. Other DNA sequences in this sample translate to the same CDR3. The V call is TRBV13-2, the J call TRBJ2-1; 12 bases are a match to TRBD2. In germline, CDR1 is NNHNN, CDR2 SYGAGS (reference sequence). V was pared by 5 bases and J by 1 base, with 4 bases of the junction left unmatched. This CDR3 spans 16 amino acids. CDR3 DNA, as far as it was read: TGTGCCAGCGGGGGGGGGACTGGGGGGAACTATGCTGAGCAGTTC. Translation gives CASGGGTGGNYAEQF. The CDR3 in its entirety is CASGGGTGGNYAEQFF.

This clone is termed large. Mouse gene names and germline throughout. Read coverage stops 1 residue before the CDR3 terminus; the germline J gene supplies the remainder. V usage is TRBV29 and J usage is TRBJ2-4; no definite D call. Germline values: CDR1 MSHET, CDR2 SYDVDS. The CDR3 is 13 amino acids. Trimming removed 2 bases from V and 4 bases from J, with 7 bases in between. CDR3 region: CASSLVGENTLYF. CDR3 DNA, as far as it was read: TGTGCTAGCAGTTTAGTGGGTGAAAACACCTTGTAC.

There are a few counts of this clone. Here the gene names and germline are mouse. Read coverage stops 1 residue before the CDR3 terminus; the germline J gene supplies the remainder. The chain combines TRBV29 with TRBJ1-6; unclear D gene. TRBJ1-6 is placed among ORFs of uncertain function. Germline lookup yields CDR1 MSHET and CDR2 SYDVDS. Trimming pared 3 bases from V and 7 bases from J, leaving 4 bases between. This CDR3 has 12 residues. Partial CDR3 DNA: TGTGCTAGCAGTTTTGGGAATTCGCCCCTCTAC. This translates into CASSFGNSPLY. The whole CDR3 sequence is CASSFGNSPLYF.

Turning to this clone: Gene names and germline refer to mouse. The read falls 1 residue short of the CDR3 end, and the missing part is taken from the germline J gene. The chain is built from TRBV12-1 and TRBJ2-4, with D perhaps matching TRBD1 (6 bases). Germline loops: CDR1 SGHSN, CDR2 HYEKVE. The CDR3 loop spans 15 amino acids. V gave up 0 bases and J gave up 0 bases, with 9 bases separating them. The sequenced CDR3 bases are TGTGCCAGCTCTCTCATCCAGGGGAGTCAAAACACCTTGTAC. This gives the protein CASSLIQGSQNTLY. The entire CDR3 sequence reads CASSLIQGSQNTLYF.

This clone was recorded a few times. Here the gene names and germline are mouse. The DNA ends 1 residue before the CDR3 does, and the rest of the CDR3 is filled in from the germline J gene. V gene TRBV26 combines with J gene TRBJ1-5; 12 positions agree with TRBD1. CDR1 is KGHPV, CDR2 FQNQEV, per germline (reference sequence). V lost 3 bases, J lost 9 bases, and 3 bases stayed unmatched. This CDR3 has 14 amino acids. CDR3 bases read: TGTGCCAGCAGTCTTGGGACAGGGGGCCTGGCTCCGCTT. This gives the protein CASSLGTGGLAPL. The whole CDR3 region reads CASSLGTGGLAPLF.

Points on this clone: Gene names and germline refer to mouse. With the read ending 1 residue before the CDR3 end, the germline J gene is used to fill in that end. The rearrangement uses TRBV1 and TRBJ2-4; 10 bases align to TRBD2. Germline CDR1 is NSQYPW and CDR2 is LRSPGD (reference sequence). J was trimmed by 1 base and V by 2 bases; bases with no gene match: 0. The CDR3 is 15 residues long. The CDR3 here is CTCSALGGRQNTLYF. The DNA read from the CDR3 is TGCACCTGCAGTGCACTGGGGGGGCGTCAAAACACCTTGTAC.

Concerning this clone: The gene names here belong to mouse. The read falls 1 residue short of the CDR3 end, and the missing part is taken from the germline J gene. V is TRBV4 and J is TRBJ2-7; 8 nucleotides align to TRBD2. Germline CDR1 LGHDT, CDR2 YNNKQL (reference sequence). Germline trimming cut 6 bases from V and 4 bases from J; bases unmatched to any gene: 11. CDR3 size: 15 residues. The sequenced CDR3 bases are TGTGCCAGCAGTATATGGGGGGGGCAAATTTATGAACAGTAC. This encodes CASSIWGGQIYEQY. The whole CDR3 sequence is CASSIWGGQIYEQYF.

Remarks on this clone: Mouse gene names apply. The read ends 1 residue before the CDR3 terminus; that terminus is restored from the germline J gene. The V and J genes are TRBV13-1 and TRBJ2-7; 7 bases map to TRBD1. Germline V lookup: CDR1 NSHNY, CDR2 SYGAGN. J gave up 0 bases and V 4 bases, and 1 base lay outside the gene matches. The CDR3 is 13 amino acids. The part of the CDR3 DNA that was read is TGTGCCAGCAGTCCAGGGGGCTCCTATGAACAGTAC. This sequence encodes CASSPGGSYEQY. The whole CDR3 is CASSPGGSYEQYF.

Note on this clone: The germline and genes are mouse ones. The read gets to within 1 residue of the CDR3 end, and the germline J gene fills in the rest. This rearrangement joins TRBV13-3 to TRBJ2-7, with 10 positions matching TRBD1. The CDR3 sequence is 15 residues long. Looked up from germline, CDR1 is NNHDY and CDR2 is SYVADS. V shed 3 bases, J shed 5 bases, and the junction held 8 bases outside the gene matches. The CDR3 spells CASSGPGQGTDEQYF. Partial CDR3 DNA: TGTGCCAGCAGTGGACCGGGACAGGGGACGGATGAACAGTAC.

This clone was found a few times. The genes are named according to mouse. The read finishes 1 residue shy of the CDR3 end, and the germline J gene is used to complete it. The chain combines TRBV26 with TRBJ1-3, with D perhaps TRBD1 (6 bases). This CDR3 region has 13 residues. The V and J ends lost 4 bases and 4 bases respectively, with 8 bases between them. CDR1 and CDR2 (germline): KGHPV, FQNQEV (reference sequence). CDR3 bases read: TGTGCCAGCAGTCCAGGGGTAGGAAATACGCTCTAT. This gives the protein CASSPGVGNTLY. The full CDR3 sequence reads CASSPGVGNTLYF. Supplemented by reference TRBV26 and TRBJ1-3, the full variable domain reads NSKVIQTPRYLVKGQGQKAKMRCIPEKGHPVVFWYQQNKNNEFKFLINFQNQEVLQQIDMTEKRFSAECPSNSPCSLEIQSSEAGDSALYLCASSPGVGNTLYFGEGSRLIVV.

In its sample, this clone is large. The gene symbols are mouse symbols. The read comes to an end 1 residue before the CDR3 does, leaving the germline J gene to fill in the end. This chain uses TRBV13-1 with TRBJ2-7, with 7 bases aligning to TRBD2. The germline V gene encodes CDR1 NSHNY and CDR2 SYGAGN. The CDR3 has 12 residues. Trimming at V came to 2 bases and at J to 7 bases, leaving 3 bases not matched to a gene. CDR3 bases read: TGTGCCAGCAGTGAGGACTGGAGGGAACAGTAC. This codes for CASSEDWREQY. The whole CDR3 protein reads CASSEDWREQYF.

Comments on this clone: Genes here carry mouse names. The sequence runs out 1 residue before the end of the CDR3; the remainder is reconstructed from the germline J gene. The chain couples TRBV5 to TRBJ2-1; TRBD2 aligns across 8 bases. CDR3 length: 14 amino acids. CDR1 and CDR2 from the germline V gene are LGHNA and YNLKQL (reference sequence). V lost 4 bases to trimming and J lost 5 bases; unmatched junction nucleotides: 4. This CDR3 reads CASSPWGADAEQFF. The part of the CDR3 DNA that was read is TGTGCCAGCAGCCCCTGGGGGGCCGATGCTGAGCAGTTC.

In its sample, this clone was seen a few times. Gene labels here are mouse ones. The CDR3 is cut off 1 residue early in the read; its end comes from the germline J gene. V gene TRBV15 combines with J gene TRBJ2-2, with 10 bases identical to TRBD2. Germline V gene sequence: CDR1 SGHND, CDR2 FRSKSL. The CDR3 length is 15 residues. V shed 6 bases, J shed 6 bases, and the junction held 7 bases outside the gene matches. The CDR3 loop reads CASSLGLGVPGQLYF. The DNA read from the CDR3 is TGTGCCAGCAGCCTCGGACTGGGGGTTCCCGGGCAGCTCTAC.

In regard to this clone: Gene names follow the mouse nomenclature. The CDR3 bases that were read are TGTGCCAGCAGTGATGGTGCAAACACAGAAGTCTTC. This gives the protein CASSDGANTEVF. The entire CDR3 protein is CASSDGANTEVFF. The chain links TRBV13-1 to TRBJ1-1, with D uncertain. The CDR3 goes on 1 residue after the read ends, and that part is filled in from the germline J gene. This CDR3 spans 13 amino acids. V gave up 0 bases and J gave up 0 bases, with 3 bases separating them. Germline values: CDR1 NSHNY, CDR2 SYGAGN.